These 6 T cell receptor beta chains were sequenced from one sample in a study of T cells in Graves' hyperthyroidism and ophthalmopathy. Amplification targeted TCR beta CDR3 regions from RNA transcripts. First-round RT-PCR with HTBI primers amplified the TCR CDR3 region. TCRdb passed the multiplex PCR reads through MiXCR, listing each CDR3 protein once. This table has 300,000 to 400,000 distinct CDR3 sequences, around 20% appearing once. The sequenced sample consisted of blood. Receptors were obtained from a man between 18 and 29 years old with Graves' ophthalmopathy.

This clonotype was detected only a few times. A much larger clone lies a single base off, so this may be a read error. This chain joins TRBV7-9 and TRBJ2-1, with TRBD1 matching over 7 bases. This CDR3 region has 14 residues. Germline V gene sequence: CDR1 SEHNR, CDR2 FQNEAQ (reference sequence). V gave up 5 bases and J gave up 9 bases; unmatched junction bases: 10. The CDR3 protein is CASSSGQEMGEQFF. The CDR3 bases are TGTGCCAGCAGCAGCGGACAGGAAATGGGTGAGCAGTTCTTC.

This clonotype was seen ten or more times. The genes are TRBV3-1 and TRBJ1-2; 10 nucleotides match TRBD1. With V trimmed by 4 bases and J by 9 bases, 5 bases remained unmatched. Germline V gene sequence: CDR1 LGHDT, CDR2 YNNKEL (reference sequence). CDR3 length equals 13 residues. CDR3 residues: CASSRGQGGSYTF. The CDR3 DNA follows: TGTGCCAGCAGCCGAGGACAGGGGGGTAGCTACACCTTC.

In its sample, this clonotype was seen many times. The gene calls are TRBV5-5 and TRBJ2-3; 10 bases line up with TRBD2. Germline V gene data show CDR1 as SGHKS and CDR2 as YYEKEE (reference sequence). The CDR3 has 16 amino acids. V lost 0 bases to trimming and J lost 5 bases; unmatched junction nucleotides: 6. The CDR3 region has the DNA TGTGCCAGCAGCTTGGGGTCTAGCGGGGGTTTAGATACGCAGTATTTT. Its translation is CASSLGSSGGLDTQYF.

Comment on this clonotype: At one end, the junction sequence differs from germline, possibly due to a read error. The chain joins TRBV7-6 to TRBJ1-4; 7 bases are shared with TRBD1. Germline loops: CDR1 SGHVS, CDR2 FNYEAQ. The CDR3 is made up of 15 amino acids. CDR3 in amino acids: CTSSLGGGGNEKLFF. The CDR3 nucleotides read TGTACCAGCAGCTTAGGTGGAGGGGGCAACGAAAAACTGTTTTTT.

At least ten counts were recorded for this clonotype. The rearrangement links TRBV5-1 to TRBJ2-7; tentatively, D is TRBD1 (6 bases). The CDR3 runs 19 residues. V dropped 3 bases and J dropped 0 bases, with 25 bases sitting between them. Germline V gene sequence: CDR1 SGHRS, CDR2 YFSETQ. The CDR3 sequence: CASSSSGTSDAWGSYEQYF. CDR3 sequence (DNA): TGCGCCAGCAGCTCGTCCGGGACAAGCGATGCTTGGGGCTCCTACGAGCAGTACTTC.

This clonotype was seen a few times. This chain joins TRBV6-5 and TRBJ1-1; 9 bases line up with TRBD1. Germline CDR1 MNHEY, CDR2 SVGAGI. J lost 6 bases, V lost 0 bases, and 5 bases had no gene match. This CDR3 comprises 15 residues. The CDR3 sequence is CASSYSTGGKAEAFF. The CDR3 DNA reads as TGTGCCAGCAGTTACTCGACAGGGGGAAAAGCTGAAGCTTTCTTT.